This TCR beta chain was profiled in a study of shared clonotypes between healthy human individuals (dated by TCRdb to the early 2020s). For context, the study as a whole: Three men and a couple of women, aged 18 to 49 years, made up the cohort. Each donor's leukapheresis produced roughly between roughly 0.9 and 9 billion PBMCs. To increase sequencing depth and limit assay-specific biases, different laboratories used diverse techniques to prepare libraries and sequence TCR repertoires. For each donor, CD4 naive and CD4 memory were each run on three plates, CD8 naive on two plates, and CD8 memory on one plate. The study deeply sequenced blood TCR repertoires of several healthy adults to estimate repertoire size and the extent of clonotype sharing between individuals.

General conclusions and limits of the study: When a handful of donors were compared, the shared fraction of clonotypes was about 5% for naive CD4, less than 4% for naive CD8, 2% to 2.5% for memory CD4, and 0.4% for memory CD8. Naive subsets generally had larger estimated clonotype richness than memory subsets did. Higher generation probabilities were observed for clonotypes shared by all four sorted-subset donors than for non-shared clonotypes. Pairwise subsampling indicated that sequencing depth was expected to affect the degree of clonotype sharing among donors. Sampling was restricted to blood, and TCR repertoires in tissue are likely to differ from TCR repertoires in blood. Because the study included a small number of donors, the genetic and exposure-history diversity represented was limited. Rarefaction of sorted-subset datasets indicated incomplete sequencing despite the large sequencing depth.

Healthy HIV-negative adults with no recently reported acute infections or vaccinations were included as donors. Only Caucasian adults living in Nashville, Tennessee, USA were represented among the donors. CD8 memory samples consisted of magnetically selected CD45RO+ cells combined with CCR7-negative CD45RA+ effector memory (TemRA) cells. After blood collection by leukapheresis, PBMCs were isolated using Ficoll-Histopaque density gradient centrifugation and then cryopreserved in the vapor phase of liquid nitrogen. Analytical flow cytometry was used to check the purity and quantity of each magnetically sorted T cell population. Genomic DNA was isolated from every sorted fraction and measured by UV absorbance on a Nanodrop 2000c. Details on this clone: Its antigen is unknown. It has no much larger one-base neighbor in the sample; base qualities were not kept.

Using the deep immunoSEQ assay, multiplex PCR amplified TCR CDR3 regions from genomic DNA. For each cell subset, the extracted genomic DNA was distributed evenly across all wells of several immunoSEQ 96-well plates, and each plate served as one replicate. For sorted subsets, approximately 190 ng of genomic DNA, equivalent to around 30,000 T cell genomes, went into each replicate PCR. The purified libraries were quantified using a Qubit 3.0 fluorometer, sized with a Bioanalyzer 2100, and then quantified again using the KAPA Library Quantification kit. Every immunoSEQ 96-well plate was sequenced on a dedicated single-read 150-cycle Illumina NextSeq 550 flow cell. For the original study's pipeline: Because the immunoSEQ output included only junctional sequences and no quality scores, the filtering could not be the same as the filtering used for full-length reads. Sequences were annotated with PyIR, a Python wrapper for IgBLAST v1.9, using IMGT germline references to assign V/J genes and CDR3. Reads with weak V/J assignments (E-value above 1e-6), missing CDR3, stop codons, out-of-frame junctions, or ambiguous translated residues were removed. A V3J clonotype was defined by an identical inferred V gene, J gene, and CDR3 amino acid sequence. To compute the percentage overlap between repertoires, the number of shared unique clonotypes was divided by the size of the smaller repertoire. Repertoire richness was assessed with RTK rarefaction, the Chao1 estimator, and Recon v2.1 estimates of unobserved clonotypes. Generation probabilities were computed with OLGA for all TCRbeta clonotypes obtained by the gDNA method from several donors. In TCRdb, the immuneACCESS table is reduced to in-frame sequences with V and J assigned. These tables do not hold every clone; where another copy was compared, an unresolved V gene accounts for under half, and the others remain unexplained. V and J calls and clone size are given by that table; D and trimming were obtained from the DNA. This sample comprises about 100,000 clones, 68% of them detected only once. The ten largest clones represent 50% of the sample.

This TCR came from a young man in good health. Sequencing was performed on memory CD8+ T cells sorted from blood. The cell subset or site label, read with the paper, signifies: CD45RO+ cells pooled with CCR7-negative TemRA cells.

The DNA sequence is TGTGCCAGCAGCCCAGTCGGGAGGGGGCGTTTGGACACTGAAGCTTTCTTT. The translation is CASSPVGRGRLDTEAFF. The chain employs TRBV28 and TRBJ1-1; TRBD1 fits 7 bases in the junction. The CDR1 and CDR2 encoded by the germline V gene are MDHEN and SYDVKM. V is pruned by 6 bases and J by 3 bases, leaving 16 bases of the junction without a gene match. Reading from cysteine to phenylalanine, the CDR3 counts 17 amino acids. Just the 51-base CDR3 DNA is kept, in frame starting at base 1. Reference TRBV28 and TRBJ1-1 proteins supply the regions before and after the CDR3; the full variable domain is: DVKVTQSSRYLVKRTGEKVFLECVQDMDHENMFWYRQDPGLGLRLIYFSYDVKMKEKGDIPEGYSVSREKKERFSLILESASTNQTSMYLCASSPVGRGRLDTEAFFGQGTRLTVV.